Below, one T cell receptor (beta chain) is given with its context. The data were obtained in a study of identical twins. MiXCR was run by TCRdb on the 5' RACE reads, yielding one entry per CDR3 protein. There are about 1.7 million distinct CDR3 sequences in the sample; 32% occur only once, and less than 0.35% lies in the top ten. This CDR3 is 13 amino acids long. CDR1 is DFQATT, CDR2 SNEGSKA, per germline (reference sequence). The V segment lost 6 bases and the J segment 7 bases; nucleotides outside the gene matches: 8. The V call is TRBV20-1, the J call TRBJ1-5; 8 bases are shared with TRBD1. The TCR originated in a newborn girl in good health. What was sequenced was cord blood. The CDR3 sequence is CSARTGFEQPQHF. CDR3 DNA: TGCAGTGCAAGGACAGGGTTTGAGCAGCCCCAGCATTTT.